One T cell receptor beta chain is described in this entry. Its cognate antigen has yet to be identified. No base quality information exists; no much larger clone differs at one position. Taken from the germline V gene, the CDR1 and CDR2 loops are SQVTM and ANQGSEA. The CDR3 numbers 14 residues from cysteine through phenylalanine. CDR3 DNA is the only sequence kept; it has 42 bases, read in frame from the first base. Ends trimmed: V by 8 bases, J by 7 bases; bases unmatched to a gene: 14. The data were taken from a study of blood T cell repertoires in COVID-19 (TCRdb year 2020). In the study overall: The collaborator samples originated in the United States, Italy and Spain and spanned the acute and convalescent phases of COVID-19. The material from the prospective study consisted of cDNA or gDNA derived from T cells, B-cell-depleted T cells, or PBMCs. Subjects who had been exposed to COVID-19, were actively infected with it, or had recovered from it provided the deeply sampled blood TCRbeta repertoires that made up the dataset. A freely available public database, intended as a resource for researchers studying the immune response to SARS-CoV-2, is where the repertoires were released. Samples were obtained from the ongoing ImmuneRACE study (first 160 participants) and from 1,000 to 1,500 subjects provided by 6 global collaborators. A de-identified subject ID, COVID-19 status, age in years and sex were almost always included in the sample metadata. HLA class I and class II types, where available, came from metadata supplied by the sample provider rather than from assay-based typing. General findings and caveats noted by the study authors: The amount of clinical and demographic metadata varied by source and participant and was provided uncurated.

The immunoSEQ Assay, a bias-controlled multiplex PCR, was used to amplify TCRbeta CDR3 regions from genomic DNA. The authors processed their data as follows. The number of nucleated cells in each sample was estimated by amplification of reference gene primers within the assay. To quantify the absolute abundance of each unique TCRbeta CDR3 rearrangement, sequence reads were collapsed and filtered. Productive Simpson clonality was computed per sample as the square root of Simpson's diversity index over productive rearrangements. TCRdb limited this immuneACCESS table to in-frame rearrangements with V and J called. A share of clones is missing; checked studies link under half to unresolved V genes, and the rest is unexplained. The V and J calls and clone size are taken from that table; D and trimming were inferred from the DNA. The table for this sample lists 130,000 to 150,000 clones; 65% to 85% of them were counted only once. Together, the top ten hold roughly 6.2% of the sample.

Participants in the prospective study were enrolled through a virtual design, were aged roughly 18 to 90 years, and lived in about 25 United States geographic areas. To assign participants to cohorts, the prospective study relied on clinical history that participants themselves reported in a screening survey and a study questionnaire. A participant counted as exposed if, within 2 weeks of entering the study, that participant had been in contact with someone who had a PCR-confirmed or clinician-diagnosed COVID-19 case. Each participant in the prospective study had whole blood, serum and a nasopharyngeal or oropharyngeal swab collected by mobile phlebotomists. Participants in the prospective study had the option to provide additional blood draws and questionnaires over a roughly two-month period. Blood samples from the prospective study were shipped frozen or at room temperature prior to DNA extraction.

The receptor's source is a woman between 50 and 59 years old who had been exposed to COVID-19. Recombination connected TRBV29-1 to TRBJ2-1; TRBD2 fits 7 bases in the junction. The sample consisted of PBMCs or T cells enriched from blood (not recorded which). The CDR3 protein: CSSKGLHGGNEQFF. Here is the DNA: TGCAGCTCAAAGGGACTCCACGGGGGGAATGAGCAGTTCTTC.